What follows are 8 T cell receptor beta chains derived from one specimen sequenced in a study of regulatory T cells in long-lasting Graves disease. Time point indicated: newly diagnosed GD, antithyroid drugs for less than 3 months. Preparation of the TCR library used RNA extracted from PBMCs. According to the study, TCR beta libraries were built with iRepertoire HTBI primers and CDR3-region Arm-PCR. TCRdb ran MiXCR on the multiplex PCR reads and lists one entry per CDR3 protein. The sample shows approximately 230,000 distinct CDR3 sequences, around 20% of them seen only once. The specimen was peripheral blood mononuclear cells (PBMCs), collected at new diagnosis, from a patient treated with antithyroid drugs. The source of these receptors is a female donor with Graves disease.

This clonotype was recorded at least ten times. The CDR3 bases are TGTGCCAGCAGGGTGCCGGGACAGGGAGGTGAAAAACTGTTTTTT. Translation: CASRVPGQGGEKLFF. J is TRBJ1-4 and V is TRBV6-2 or TRBV6-3; TRBD1 matches at 9 bases. The CDR3 is 15 amino acids. Germline CDR1 MNHEY, CDR2 SVGEGT. Trimming removed 6 bases from V and 7 bases from J; junction bases left unmatched: 9.

Points on this clonotype: The junction departs from the called germline gene at one end, perhaps through a read error. The rearrangement links TRBV29-1 to TRBJ1-5; D might be TRBD1 (5 bases). This CDR3 is built from 13 residues. From germline, CDR1 is SQVTM and CDR2 ANQGSEA. CDR3 sequence (DNA): TGCAGCGTTGAGGGGCAGCCCAATCAGTCCCAGCATTTT. It specifies CSVEGQPNQSQHF.

Ten or more counts support this clonotype. The chain is built from TRBV3-1 and TRBJ1-3; a weak D match, TRBD1 (5 bases). The CDR3 totals 12 residues. The V gene's germline CDR1 is LGHDT and CDR2 YNNKEL (reference sequence). With 8 bases removed from V and 4 bases from J, the gap between germline ends came to 9 bases. CDR3 DNA: TGTGCCAGCCAGGGAACAGGAAACACCATATATTTT. It codes for CASQGTGNTIYF.

In this sample, this clonotype turned up many times. The chain joins TRBV29-1 to TRBJ1-1; weak D call: TRBD1 (6 bases). The germline V gene has CDR1 SQVTM and CDR2 ANQGSEA. Between the trimmed V and J ends, which lost 7 bases and 1 base, there was a span of 25 bases. This CDR3 comprises 17 residues. The CDR3 region is CSADWPGTRAANTEAFF. DNA of the CDR3: TGCAGCGCCGATTGGCCGGGGACAAGGGCAGCGAACACTGAAGCTTTCTTT.

The gene calls are TRBV2 and TRBJ2-2; 11 bases align to TRBD2. The germline V gene encodes CDR1 SNHLY and CDR2 FYNNEI. There are 14 residues in the CDR3. Losses at the gene ends were 11 bases for V and 6 bases for J; bases not matched to a gene: 8. CDR3 sequence (DNA): TGTGCCTCCCAACTAGCGGGGGTGGCCGGGGAGCTGTTTTTT. This encodes CASQLAGVAGELFF.

This clonotype appeared many times. V is TRBV24-1 and J is TRBJ2-1; D is unclear. The CDR3 has 13 residues. The germline CDR1 and CDR2 sequences are KGHDR and SFDVKD. With 9 bases removed from V and 6 bases from J, the gap between germline ends came to 14 bases. The CDR3 is CATGSEDRNEQFF. CDR3 nucleotide sequence: TGTGCCACCGGAAGCGAGGATCGCAATGAGCAGTTCTTC.

This clonotype was seen repeatedly, ten times or more. The V and J genes are TRBV2 and TRBJ2-1; D is perhaps TRBD1 (5 bases). The CDR3 is 12 amino acids. CDR1 is SNHLY, CDR2 FYNNEI, per germline. V was clipped by 4 bases and J by 9 bases, with 10 bases between them. The CDR3: CASSAREGEQFF. The CDR3 region has the DNA TGTGCCAGCAGTGCCAGGGAAGGTGAGCAGTTCTTC.

Turning to this clonotype: A much larger clone differs from this one at a single base, so this may be a read error. The genes are TRBV27 and TRBJ1-5; tentatively, D is TRBD1 (5 bases). Looked up from germline, CDR1 is MNHEY and CDR2 is SMNVEV (reference sequence). The CDR3 runs 14 residues. V lost 5 bases and J 6 bases, leaving 14 bases between the germline ends. CDR3 loop: CASSDGGVSQPQHF. CDR3 sequence (DNA): TGTGCCAGCAGTGACGGGGGGGTATCTCAGCCCCAGCATTTT.